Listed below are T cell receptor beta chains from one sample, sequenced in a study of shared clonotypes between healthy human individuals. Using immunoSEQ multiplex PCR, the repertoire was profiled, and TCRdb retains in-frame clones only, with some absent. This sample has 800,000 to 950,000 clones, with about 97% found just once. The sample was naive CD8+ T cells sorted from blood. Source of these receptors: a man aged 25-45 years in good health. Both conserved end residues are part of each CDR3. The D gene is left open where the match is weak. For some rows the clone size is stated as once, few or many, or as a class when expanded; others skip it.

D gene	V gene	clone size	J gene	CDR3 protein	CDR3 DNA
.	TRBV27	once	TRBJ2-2	CASSLSQGGGGELFF	TGTGCCAGCAGTTTATCTCAAGGAGGCGGCGGGGAGCTGTTTTTT
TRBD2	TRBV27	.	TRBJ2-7	CASRAGVIHEQYF	TGTGCCAGCAGAGCGGGAGTGATCCACGAGCAGTACTTC
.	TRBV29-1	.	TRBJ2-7	CSVWDTISYEQYF	TGCAGCGTTTGGGACACAATCTCCTACGAGCAGTACTTC
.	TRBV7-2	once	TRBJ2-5	CASSLTWGETQYF	TGTGCCAGCAGCTTAACTTGGGGGGAGACCCAGTACTTC
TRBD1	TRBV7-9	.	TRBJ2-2	CASSPTGGKDTGELFF	TGTGCCAGCAGCCCGACAGGGGGTAAGGACACCGGGGAGCTGTTTTTT
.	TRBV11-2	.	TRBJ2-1	CASSYYNEQFF	TGTGCCAGCAGCTATTACAATGAGCAGTTCTTC
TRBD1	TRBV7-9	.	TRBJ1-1	CASSLTGGGEAFF	TGTGCCAGCAGCTTAACAGGGGGTGGTGAAGCTTTCTTT
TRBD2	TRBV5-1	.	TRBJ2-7	CASSGLAVGYEQYF	TGCGCCAGCAGCGGACTAGCGGTAGGATACGAGCAATACTTC
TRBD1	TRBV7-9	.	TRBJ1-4	CASSLAMGQGSEKLFF	TGTGCCAGCAGCTTAGCGATGGGACAGGGGAGCGAAAAACTGTTTTTT
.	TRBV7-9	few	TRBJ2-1	CASSREGQGGYNEQFF	TGTGCCAGCAGCCGAGAAGGACAAGGGGGTTACAATGAGCAGTTCTTC
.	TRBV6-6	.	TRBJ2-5	CASTAKGKETQYF	TGTGCCAGCACCGCGAAGGGAAAAGAGACCCAGTACTTC
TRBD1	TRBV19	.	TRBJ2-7	CASTAGTGGYEQYF	TGTGCCAGTACTGCCGGGACAGGGGGCTACGAGCAGTACTTC
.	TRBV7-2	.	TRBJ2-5	CASSLTSRGGASTQYF	TGTGCCAGCAGCCTAACGTCCAGGGGGGGAGCGTCGACCCAGTACTTC
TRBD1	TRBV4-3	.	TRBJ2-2	CASSQVTGGFPNTGELFF	TGCGCCAGCAGCCAGGTTACAGGGGGCTTTCCGAACACCGGGGAGCTGTTTTTT
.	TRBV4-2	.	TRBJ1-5	CASSPGFGQPQHF	TGTGCCAGCAGTCCAGGGTTTGGTCAGCCCCAGCATTTT
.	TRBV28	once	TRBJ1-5	CASSWMGQNNQPQHF	TGTGCCAGCAGTTGGATGGGTCAGAACAATCAGCCCCAGCATTTT
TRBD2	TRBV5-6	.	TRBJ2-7	CASTLGPVITSGRTYEQYF	TGTGCCAGCACCTTGGGTCCGGTTATAACAAGCGGGAGAACCTACGAGCAGTACTTC
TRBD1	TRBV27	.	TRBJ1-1	CASRTGAYTEAFF	TGTGCCAGTAGGACAGGGGCATACACTGAAGCTTTCTTT
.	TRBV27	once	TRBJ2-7	CASSSEQYF	TGTGCCAGCAGTTCGGAGCAGTACTTC
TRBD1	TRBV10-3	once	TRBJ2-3	CAISGEADRGSTDTQYF	TGTGCCATCAGTGGGGAGGCGGACAGGGGCTCCACAGATACGCAGTATTTT
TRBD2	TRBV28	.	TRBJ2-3	CASDTGASGKSTDTQYF	TGTGCCAGCGACACAGGGGCTAGCGGGAAGAGCACAGATACGCAGTATTTT
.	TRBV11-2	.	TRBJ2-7	CASSLRTASYEQYF	TGTGCCAGCAGCTTAAGGACTGCCTCCTACGAGCAGTACTTC
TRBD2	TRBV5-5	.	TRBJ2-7	CASSLDGSGSVYEQYF	TGTGCCAGCAGCTTGGATGGTAGCGGGAGCGTCTACGAGCAGTACTTC
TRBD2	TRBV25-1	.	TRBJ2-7	CASSATGTRDSYEQYF	TGTGCCAGCAGTGCTACCGGGACTAGGGATTCCTACGAGCAGTACTTC
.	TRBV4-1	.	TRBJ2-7	CASSPATGLSSYEQYF	TGCGCCAGCAGCCCCGCCACAGGCCTAAGCTCCTACGAGCAGTACTTC